This T cell receptor (beta chain) appears in the sequencing data of a study of regulatory and conventional T cells in RAG deficiency. Notes on the study in general: Treg unique TCR beta sequences were 80 to 100-fold fewer in Omenn syndrome and CID/AS patients than controls. Shannon entropy fell and Simpson indices rose in RAG-deficient patients.

Sequencing was performed with immunoSEQ multiplex PCR; in TCRdb, only in-frame clones are kept and a portion is missing. The data contain roughly 32,000 clones, 90% to 97% of them seen just once; the ten biggest clones take up about 0.4%. Points on this clone: What it recognizes is unknown.

Blood CD4+ CD25-low CD127-high conventional T cells supplied the genomic DNA template. This same sample was also taken into another study, of regulatory T cells. Per that study: Primers: 52 TRBV forward and 13 TRBJ reverse. In patients, unique TRB V-J pairs were restricted and V/J usage skewed, especially in Tregs.

The sequenced sample was CD25- CD4+ T cells sorted from blood. This clonotype originated in a human donor in good health.

The CDR3 DNA sequence: TGCGCCAGCAGCTATACAGGAGTCTATGGCTACACCTTC. This gives the protein CASSYTGVYGYTF. The chain recombines TRBV5-1 with TRBJ1-2; a weak D match, TRBD1 (5 bases). V was pared by 3 bases and J by 4 bases, with 10 bases between. Germline V lookup: CDR1 SGHRS, CDR2 YFSETQ. This CDR3 spans 13 amino acids.